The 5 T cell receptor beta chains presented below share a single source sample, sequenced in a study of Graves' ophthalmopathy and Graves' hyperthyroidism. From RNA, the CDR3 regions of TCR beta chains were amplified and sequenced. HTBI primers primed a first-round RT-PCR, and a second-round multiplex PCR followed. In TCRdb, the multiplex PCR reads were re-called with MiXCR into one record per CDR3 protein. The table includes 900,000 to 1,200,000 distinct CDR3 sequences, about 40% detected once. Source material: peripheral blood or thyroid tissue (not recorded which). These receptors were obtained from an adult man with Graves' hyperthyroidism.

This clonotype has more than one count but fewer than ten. The CDR3 nucleotides are TGCAGCACTGGGAGCGGGAGGGCGACCTACGAGCAGTACTTC. This codes for CSTGSGRATYEQYF. The chain has TRBV29-1 and TRBJ2-7; 10 bases match TRBD2. This CDR3 has 14 amino acids. Germline V lookup: CDR1 SQVTM, CDR2 ANQGSEA. Trimming cost V 8 bases and J 2 bases; bases outside gene matches: 9.

The CDR3 loop reads CASSIGTDDTEAFF. For the CDR3, the DNA is TGCGCCAGCAGCATAGGGACTGACGACACTGAAGCTTTCTTT. The J gene is TRBJ1-1, the V gene TRBV5-1; D possibly corresponds to TRBD1 (5 bases). The germline CDR1 and CDR2 sequences are SGHRS and YFSETQ. Trimming shortened V by 4 bases and J by 3 bases, and 13 bases separated the two germline ends. This CDR3 has 14 residues.

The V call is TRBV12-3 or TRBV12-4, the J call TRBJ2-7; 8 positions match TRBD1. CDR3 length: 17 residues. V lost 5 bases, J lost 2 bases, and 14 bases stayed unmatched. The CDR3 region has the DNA TGTGCCAGCAGTCGAGAACTCGGGACAGGTGTCCCCTACGAGCAGTACTTC. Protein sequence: CASSRELGTGVPYEQYF.

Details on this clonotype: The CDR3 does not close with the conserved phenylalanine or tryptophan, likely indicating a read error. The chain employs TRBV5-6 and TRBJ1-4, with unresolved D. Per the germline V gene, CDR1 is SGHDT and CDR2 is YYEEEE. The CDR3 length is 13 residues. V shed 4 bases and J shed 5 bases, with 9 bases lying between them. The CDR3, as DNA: TGTGCCAGCAGCCTCGGCAGAAATGAAAAACTGTTTCTT. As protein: CASSLGRNEKLFL.

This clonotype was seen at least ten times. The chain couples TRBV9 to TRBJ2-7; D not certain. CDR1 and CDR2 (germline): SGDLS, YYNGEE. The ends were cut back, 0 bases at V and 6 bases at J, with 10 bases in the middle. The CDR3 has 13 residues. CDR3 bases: TGTGCCAGCAGCGTAGATGGTTGGAGCGAGCAGTACTTC. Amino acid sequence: CASSVDGWSEQYF.